This passage covers 26 T cell receptor beta chains from one sample sequenced in a study of CXCR3-negative and CXCR3-positive naive CD8 T cells. Study-wide results and caveats: Hydrophobicity of TRB CDR3s was greater in CXCR3-positive naive cells than in CXCR3-negative naive cells.

Antigens for these TCRs are unknown. TRB cDNA libraries were made by UMI-labeled 5' RACE. Following a re-call of the 5' RACE reads, TCRdb has one entry per CDR3 protein and lacks DNA. With 6,500 to 10,000 distinct CDR3 sequences in the sample, the ten largest clones hold approximately 2%. Material for sequencing was naive CXCR3+ CD8+ T cells from blood. Subset: CD45RO-CCR7+CD27+CD95- naive CD8+ T cells expressing CXCR3 (TNR3+). These TCRs come from a human donor in good health. Some clones in this sample may be carry-over from other donors' samples.

Measured by frequency, this clonotype is medium-sized. The chain links TRBV14 to TRBJ2-1; TCRdb lists TRBD2, though no DNA is available to test this call. The CDR3 covers 15 residues. Germline values: CDR1 SGHDN, CDR2 FVKESK. Here the CDR3 reads CASSQELAGVYEQFF.

In terms of frequency, this clonotype is medium-sized. The J gene is TRBJ1-2, the V gene TRBV29-1. CDR1 is SQVTM and CDR2 is ANQGSEA in the germline V gene. This CDR3 region has 12 residues. The CDR3 protein is CSVEPRADGYTF.

The chain joins TRBV27 to TRBJ2-1. Germline V lookup: CDR1 MNHEY, CDR2 SMNVEV (reference sequence). This CDR3 has 14 residues. The CDR3 is CASKYGSSYNEQFF.

This clonotype is medium-sized by frequency. This chain links TRBV19 with TRBJ2-1; the TRBD2 assignment by TCRdb is unverifiable without DNA. The V gene's germline CDR1 is LNHDA and CDR2 SQIVND (reference sequence). The CDR3 spans 17 residues. This chain's CDR3 is CASASSGSGGSYNEQFF.

This rearrangement joins TRBV2 to TRBJ1-1. The CDR3 is made up of 13 amino acids. Germline assignment: CDR1 SNHLY and CDR2 FYNNEI. The chain's CDR3 is CASSEYENTEAFF.

CDR3 sequence reads: CASMGADGDTQYF. J is TRBJ2-3 and V is TRBV28; TCRdb names TRBD1, which stays unverified in the absence of DNA. The CDR3 is 13 amino acids. CDR1 is MDHEN, CDR2 SYDVKM, per germline.

This chain connects TRBV28 to TRBJ2-3; TCRdb calls TRBD1, which cannot be checked without DNA. Per germline, CDR1 MDHEN and CDR2 SYDVKM. This CDR3 is built from 15 residues. The CDR3 spells CASSSRGASTDTQYF. The entire variable domain, with the rest obtained from reference TRBV28 and TRBJ2-3, is as follows: DVKVTQSSRYLVKRTGEKVFLECVQDMDHENMFWYRQDPGLGLRLIYFSYDVKMKEKGDIPEGYSVSREKKERFSLILESASTNQTSMYLCASSSRGASTDTQYFGPGTRLTVL.

CDR3 in amino acids: CASSLGGGKYEQYF. This rearrangement joins TRBV6-5 to TRBJ2-7; TCRdb returns TRBD1, unconfirmable since there is no DNA. The germline gives CDR1 MNHEY, CDR2 SVGAGI. CDR3 size: 14 residues.

The J gene is TRBJ1-1, the V gene TRBV11-3. Looked up from germline, CDR1 is SGHNT and CDR2 is YENEEA. The CDR3 is made up of 12 amino acids. The CDR3 loop reads CASSAGLPEAFF.

This chain joins TRBV7-6 and TRBJ2-5; no DNA is available, so the TRBD2 call from TCRdb remains unchecked. This CDR3 region has 15 residues. Germline V CDR1 and CDR2: SGHVS, FNYEAQ. CDR3 protein: CASNPRTGSQEAQYF.

The chain recombines TRBV10-3 with TRBJ2-7. CDR1 is ENHRY and CDR2 is SYGVKD in the germline V gene. CDR3 length equals 11 residues. This chain's CDR3 is CASGRDYEQYF.

The chain joins TRBV27 to TRBJ2-5. CDR3 length equals 15 residues. Germline V CDR1 and CDR2: MNHEY, SMNVEV (reference sequence). CDR3 region: CASSLSGVYQETQYF.

The chain couples TRBV29-1 to TRBJ2-2; TCRdb returns TRBD2, unconfirmable since there is no DNA. The CDR3 consists of 15 residues. Germline CDR1 is SQVTM and CDR2 is ANQGSEA. CDR3 in amino acids: CSVAGRPYVSGELFF.

J is TRBJ2-3 and V is TRBV6-6; absent DNA, TCRdb's TRBD1 call cannot be checked. In germline, CDR1 is MNHNY, CDR2 SVGAGI (reference sequence). The CDR3 is made up of 16 amino acids. The CDR3: CASSYGAPGDSGTQYF.

The V and J genes are TRBV5-6 and TRBJ2-7; TCRdb gives TRBD1 as the D gene, but with no DNA this cannot be confirmed. The CDR3 is 15 amino acids. Germline V gives CDR1 SGHDT, CDR2 YYEEEE. The CDR3 loop reads CASSEPGPSYYEQYF.

Judged by frequency, this clonotype is medium-sized. The chain recombines TRBV29-1 with TRBJ2-1; TCRdb reports TRBD2, a call that lacks DNA to check it against. This CDR3 comprises 14 residues. Germline CDR1 and CDR2: SQVTM and ANQGSEA. This CDR3 reads CSAHSSGRLDEQFF.

The rearrangement uses TRBV25-1 and TRBJ2-3; lacking DNA, the TRBD2 call made by TCRdb goes unchecked. CDR3 length equals 16 residues. Looked up from germline, CDR1 is MGHDK and CDR2 is SYGVNS. The CDR3 reads CASSQWSGGSTDTQYF. The full variable domain, completed using reference TRBV25-1 and TRBJ2-3, is EADIYQTPRYLVIGTGKKITLECSQTMGHDKMYWYQQDPGMELHLIHYSYGVNSTEKGDLSSESTVSRIRTEHFPLTLESARPSHTSQYLCASSQWSGGSTDTQYFGPGTRLTVL.

The V gene is TRBV6-6, the J gene TRBJ2-1. CDR3 length: 11 residues. The germline V gene has CDR1 MNHNY and CDR2 SVGAGI (reference sequence). The CDR3 spells CASVFANEQFF.

According to its frequency, this clonotype is medium-sized. V is TRBV20-1 and J is TRBJ2-1. Germline assignment: CDR1 DFQATT and CDR2 SNEGSKA (reference sequence). This CDR3 has 16 amino acids. The CDR3 region is CSARDWGLSGNAWQFF.

The chain joins TRBV29-1 to TRBJ2-5; TCRdb calls TRBD2, which cannot be checked without DNA. The CDR3 contains 14 residues. CDR1 SQVTM and CDR2 ANQGSEA come from the germline V gene. The CDR3 sequence is CSVVAGGPGQTQYF.

The chain combines TRBV28 with TRBJ2-2. CDR3 length equals 13 residues. Germline CDR1 reads MDHEN; CDR2 reads SYDVKM. The CDR3 is CASSPLLSGELFF.

This clonotype is medium-sized by frequency. The chain joins TRBV5-1 to TRBJ1-2. Germline-derived CDR1 and CDR2 are SGHRS and YFSETQ. This CDR3 is built from 13 residues. CDR3 protein: CASSLEQSYGYTF.

The rearrangement joins TRBV28 to TRBJ2-1; TCRdb's D call, TRBD2, is unchecked because there is no DNA. Germline V gene lookup returns CDR1 MDHEN and CDR2 SYDVKM. This CDR3 comprises 15 residues. The CDR3 region is CASSPLAGGFNEQFF.

This clonotype shows up as medium-sized by frequency. The gene calls are TRBV29-1 and TRBJ1-2; without DNA, the TCRdb call of TRBD1 cannot be checked. CDR1 is SQVTM, CDR2 ANQGSEA, per germline. CDR3 length: 15 residues. The chain's CDR3 is CSVEDPQAGPYGYTF.

By frequency, this clonotype registers medium-sized (0.01 to 0.1%). The genes are TRBV21-1 and TRBJ1-5. TRBV21-1 is a pseudogene. The CDR3 is 16 amino acids. The CDR3 loop reads CASSKWQERRNQPQHF.

The chain has TRBV11-2 and TRBJ1-2; TCRdb designates TRBD1, a call that cannot be tested without DNA. The CDR3 is 14 amino acids. Looked up from germline, CDR1 is SGHAT and CDR2 is FQNNGV. Here the CDR3 reads CASSLVGGNYGYTF.